This TCR beta chain is drawn from a study of read filtering for tumor transcriptome and immune sequencing. Ten or more counts support this clonotype. Its antigen is currently unknown. Molecular barcoded adaptors covering alpha/delta and beta/gamma chains were used on approximately 400 ng RNA. Using its own MiXCR run on the reads, TCRdb lists one record per CDR3 protein. The sample holds around 44,000 distinct CDR3 sequences, about an eighth seen once. The CDR3 has 11 amino acids. The V and J ends lost 3 bases and 15 bases respectively, with 12 bases between them. Findings and limits, study-wide: Without single-read clonotypes, shared clonotype proportions correlated more between IR-seq and RNA-seq.

The receptor was derived from a donor aged 40 or over with multiple myeloma. The sequencing sample was made of a population of CD138-negative cells sorted from bone marrow. This chain links TRBV12-3 or TRBV12-4 with TRBJ2-1; D gene ambiguous. This CDR3 is CASSLFALPFF. The CDR3 coding sequence is TGTGCCAGCAGTTTGTTCGCTTTGCCGTTCTTC.